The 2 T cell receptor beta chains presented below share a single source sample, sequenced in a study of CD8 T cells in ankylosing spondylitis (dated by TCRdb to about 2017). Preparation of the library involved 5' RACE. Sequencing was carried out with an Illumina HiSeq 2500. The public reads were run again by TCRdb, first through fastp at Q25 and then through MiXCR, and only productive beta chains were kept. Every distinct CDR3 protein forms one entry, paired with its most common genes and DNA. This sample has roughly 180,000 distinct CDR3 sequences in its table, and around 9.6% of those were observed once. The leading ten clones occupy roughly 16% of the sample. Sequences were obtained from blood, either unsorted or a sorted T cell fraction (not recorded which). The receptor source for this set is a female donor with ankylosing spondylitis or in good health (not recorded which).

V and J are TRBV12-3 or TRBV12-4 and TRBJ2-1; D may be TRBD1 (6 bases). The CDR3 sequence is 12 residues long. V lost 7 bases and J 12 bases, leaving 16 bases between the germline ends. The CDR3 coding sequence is TGTGCCAGCACCTCGGGACACGGTCGGCAGTTCTTC. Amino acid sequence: CASTSGHGRQFF.

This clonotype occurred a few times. CDR3 nucleotides: TGTGCCAGCAGCTCCGGGACAGGGGTAAGCAATGAGCAGTTCTTC. Residues: CASSSGTGVSNEQFF. The chain combines TRBV13 with TRBJ2-1, with TRBD1 identical over 10 bases. The CDR3 length is 15 residues. J lost 6 bases, V lost 4 bases, and 6 bases had no gene match. In germline, CDR1 is PRHDT, CDR2 FYEKMQ (reference sequence).